The 7 T cell receptor beta chains below all came from one sample that was sequenced in a study of blood T cell repertoires in COVID-19. Sequencing was performed with immunoSEQ multiplex PCR; in TCRdb, only in-frame clones are kept and a portion is missing. The sample gives about 410,000 clones, 89% of which show up once; less than 2% is in the top ten. The sequencing sample was made of peripheral blood. These receptors were collected from a woman in her thirties or forties with COVID-19, enrolled during active disease.

This chain joins TRBV11-1 and TRBJ1-1, with 8 bases fitting TRBD1. CDR1 and CDR2 (germline): SGHAT, FQDESV (reference sequence). V lost 3 bases, J lost 4 bases, and 4 bases stayed unmatched. This CDR3 has 14 residues. The chain's CDR3 is CASSFQGAVTEAFF. The CDR3 nucleotides read TGTGCCAGCAGCTTTCAGGGGGCCGTCACTGAAGCTTTCTTT.

The J gene is TRBJ2-1, the V gene TRBV30, with TRBD1 matching over 9 bases. CDR1 is GTSNPN, CDR2 SVGIG, per germline (reference sequence). The J segment lost 5 bases and the V segment lost 5 bases, leaving 10 bases of the junction unmatched. The CDR3 extends over 15 amino acids. DNA for the CDR3: TGTGCCTGGCACCATTCGGGACAGGGAAACAATGAGCAGTTCTTC. Protein sequence: CAWHHSGQGNNEQFF. Full variable domain (missing parts from reference TRBV30 and TRBJ2-1): SQTIHQWPATLVQPVGSPLSLECTVEGTSNPNLYWYRQAAGRGLQLLFYSVGIGQISSEVPQNLSASRPQDRQFILSSKKLLLSDSGFYLCAWHHSGQGNNEQFFGPGTRLTVL.

This sequence joins TRBV27 and TRBJ2-1; 7 bases are shared with TRBD2. Germline CDR1 MNHEY, CDR2 SMNVEV (reference sequence). This CDR3 is built from 17 residues. J lost 2 bases, V lost 2 bases, and 9 bases had no gene match. CDR3 bases: TGTGCCAGCAGTTTAGAGATGCGGGAGCGTCCCTACAATGAGCAGTTCTTC. Protein: CASSLEMRERPYNEQFF.

This rearrangement joins TRBV14 to TRBJ2-5; maybe TRBD1 (6 bases). The CDR3 sequence is 14 residues long. In germline, CDR1 is SGHDN, CDR2 FVKESK. The V and J ends lost 2 bases and 5 bases respectively, with 12 bases between them. The chain's CDR3 is CASSQYRDGETQYF. The CDR3 DNA reads as TGTGCCAGCAGCCAATACAGGGATGGGGAGACCCAGTACTTC.

CDR3 sequence (DNA): TGTGCCAGCAGCCTAAGACAGGGAAAGGGCACTGAAGCTTTCTTT. This translates into CASSLRQGKGTEAFF. V and J are TRBV4-2 and TRBJ1-1; 7 bases line up with TRBD1. The CDR3 loop spans 15 amino acids. V was pared by 4 bases and J by 4 bases, with 9 bases of the junction left unmatched. From germline, CDR1 is LGHNA and CDR2 YNFKEQ.

The rearrangement links TRBV6-2 or TRBV6-3 to TRBJ1-5; D is unresolved. V was trimmed by 4 bases and J by 2 bases, leaving 18 bases between them. The CDR3 length is 17 residues. Germline CDR1 MNHEY, CDR2 SVGEGT. The CDR3 DNA is TGTGCCAGCAGTTCCCACTGGGCTCCGGTTCGCAATCAGCCCCAGCATTTT. Translated, it gives CASSSHWAPVRNQPQHF.

This clone has only one observation. The chain links TRBV28 to TRBJ1-5; TRBD1 is a possible D gene (6 bases). CDR1 MDHEN and CDR2 SYDVKM come from the germline V gene. V lost 7 bases to trimming and J lost 0 bases, with 25 bases between them. CDR3 length equals 19 residues. For the CDR3, the DNA is TGTGCCAGCATCGGTACAGGGCCGAGATGGGACTATAGCAATCAGCCCCAGCATTTT. It translates to CASIGTGPRWDYSNQPQHF.